Described below is a single TCR beta chain sequence and its context. Then a second PCR, running roughly 7 to 11 cycles, was carried out with a sample-barcoded 5' primer and a J-beta primer mix. TCRdb ran MiXCR on the 5' RACE reads and lists one entry per CDR3 protein. The data show around 900,000 distinct CDR3 sequences, roughly 51% seen once. Germline lookup yields CDR1 GTSNPN and CDR2 SVGIG (reference sequence). The CDR3 extends over 13 amino acids. V gave up 3 bases and J gave up 3 bases, with 11 bases separating them. This record belongs to a study of blood T cells in healthy people across ages. The gene calls are TRBV30 and TRBJ1-1, with D hard to call. The sequence was obtained from a woman aged 55-70 years in good health. The material sequenced was blood. CDR3 nucleotide sequence: TGTGCCTGGAGCCCCCCAACTCACACTGAAGCTTTCTTT. As protein: CAWSPPTHTEAFF. The full variable domain, rest sourced from reference TRBV30 and TRBJ1-1, is SQTIHQWPATLVQPVGSPLSLECTVEGTSNPNLYWYRQAAGRGLQLLFYSVGIGQISSEVPQNLSASRPQDRQFILSSKKLLLSDSGFYLCAWSPPTHTEAFFGQGTRLTVV.